These 30 T cell receptor beta chains share one sample of origin, sequenced in a study of cytomegalovirus exposure and HLA in healthy donors. Use of 60 Vbeta and 13 Jbeta primers characterized the PCR. Here immunoSEQ multiplex PCR was the method, and the copy in TCRdb shows in-frame clones only, minus some. The table includes 95,000 to 150,000 clones, about 74% detected once. Sequencing used PBMCs. These receptors originate from a middle-aged woman in good health and CMV-seropositive.

The chain links TRBV5-1 to TRBJ2-7; a possible D gene is TRBD2 (5 bases). Per the germline V gene, CDR1 is SGHRS and CDR2 is YFSETQ. The ends were cut back, 1 base at V and 4 bases at J, with 12 bases in the middle. The CDR3 is 14 amino acids. CDR3 sequence (DNA): TGCGCCAGCAGCTTGACAGCGGAGAGGTACGAGCAGTACTTC. It yields the protein CASSLTAERYEQYF. Combining the CDR3 with reference TRBV5-1 and TRBJ2-7 gives the whole variable domain KAGVTQTPRYLIKTRGQQVTLSCSPISGHRSVSWYQQTPGQGLQFLFEYFSETQRNKGNFPGRFSGRQFSNSRSEMNVSTLELGDSALYLCASSLTAERYEQYFGPGTRLTVT.

The chain employs TRBV25-1 and TRBJ2-7; 7 nucleotides match TRBD1. Trimming removed 4 bases from V and 0 bases from J; junction bases left unmatched: 6. The CDR3 spans 15 residues. Germline CDR1 and CDR2: MGHDK and SYGVNS. CDR3 coding DNA: TGTGCCAGCAGTGTTGGCAGGGGGATCTCCTACGAGCAGTACTTC. Protein: CASSVGRGISYEQYF.

This clone has only one observation. The rearrangement uses TRBV2 and TRBJ2-5, with D tentatively TRBD2 (6 bases). The CDR3 has 13 residues. The germline gives CDR1 SNHLY, CDR2 FYNNEI. Trimming stripped 7 bases from V and 5 bases from J, with 14 bases between. The CDR3 reads CASTGQGRETQYF. The CDR3 nucleotides read TGTGCCAGCACCGGTCAAGGGAGGGAGACCCAGTACTTC.

Only a few counts were recorded for this clone. The DNA of the CDR3 is TGTGCCAGCAAGATATCTAGCGGGGCGTCAACCGGGGAGCTGTTTTTT. It codes for CASKISSGASTGELFF. V gene TRBV6-4 combines with J gene TRBJ2-2; 9 positions match TRBD2. In germline, CDR1 is MRHNA, CDR2 SNTAGT. The CDR3 spans 16 residues. V gave up 7 bases and J gave up 5 bases; unmatched junction bases: 11.

This clone was recorded once. This CDR3 reads CASSQDLARYEQYF. CDR3 DNA: TGTGCCAGCAGCCAAGATTTGGCCCGCTACGAGCAGTACTTC. This chain joins TRBV4-2 and TRBJ2-7; no clear D gene. The germline gives CDR1 LGHNA, CDR2 YNFKEQ. This CDR3 has 14 amino acids. V dropped 0 bases and J dropped 3 bases, with 9 bases sitting between them.

This rearrangement joins TRBV5-1 to TRBJ2-5, with 12 nucleotides matching TRBD2. There are 17 residues in the CDR3. The germline gives CDR1 SGHRS, CDR2 YFSETQ. With 4 bases clipped from V and 1 base from J, the junction kept 8 bases outside the gene matches. The CDR3 sequence is CASSTPGLAGTQETQYF. DNA for the CDR3: TGCGCCAGCAGCACCCCCGGACTAGCGGGGACCCAAGAGACCCAGTACTTC.

The gene calls are TRBV5-4 and TRBJ1-1; D may be TRBD1 (6 bases). Germline-derived CDR1 and CDR2 are SGHNT and YYREEE (reference sequence). V was cut by 5 bases and J by 8 bases, with 16 bases left in between. The CDR3 contains 13 residues. CDR3 in amino acids: CASRTDRSNEAFF. The CDR3 nucleotides are TGTGCCAGCAGGACCGACAGGTCCAACGAAGCTTTCTTT.

The chain carries TRBV30 and TRBJ2-7; a possible D gene is TRBD1 (5 bases). The CDR3 consists of 13 residues. With 2 bases removed from V and 3 bases from J, the gap between germline ends came to 11 bases. Germline V CDR1 and CDR2: GTSNPN, SVGIG (reference sequence). The DNA for the CDR3 is TGTGCCTGGAGTTTGGACACGAACTACGAGCAGTACTTC. Translating it yields CAWSLDTNYEQYF.

In this sample, this clone turned up a few times. The chain couples TRBV18 to TRBJ2-3; TRBD1 might be the D (6 bases). The V gene lost 3 bases and the J gene lost 2 bases, with 15 bases spanning the gap. The germline V gene has CDR1 KGHSH and CDR2 LQKENI. The CDR3 runs 16 residues. DNA for the CDR3: TGTGCCAGCTCACCCCTGCGAGGGGGATTCACAGATACGCAGTATTTT. Protein: CASSPLRGGFTDTQYF.

The chain uses TRBV19 and TRBJ1-5; D gene ambiguous. The CDR3 has 15 amino acids. Germline assignment: CDR1 LNHDA and CDR2 SQIVND (reference sequence). Trimming removed 5 bases from V and 4 bases from J, with 15 bases in between. The CDR3 DNA follows: TGTGCCAGTAGTGCCAGCGGGTTAGGGAATCAGCCCCAGCATTTT. It translates to CASSASGLGNQPQHF.

DNA of the CDR3: TGTGCCAGCAGTGATCCCGGACAGGGGTACCACGAGCAGTACTTC. This codes for CASSDPGQGYHEQYF. This sequence joins TRBV2 and TRBJ2-7; the match to TRBD1 covers 9 bases. The CDR3 is 15 residues long. J gave up 5 bases and V 3 bases, and 8 bases lay outside the gene matches. Germline V CDR1 and CDR2: SNHLY, FYNNEI.

The V gene is TRBV18, the J gene TRBJ1-2, with 8 bases identical to TRBD1. Germline lookup yields CDR1 KGHSH and CDR2 LQKENI. V lost 1 base to trimming and J lost 3 bases; unmatched junction nucleotides: 7. The CDR3 sequence is 16 residues long. The CDR3 region is CASSPLDRGRDYGYTF. CDR3 sequence (DNA): TGTGCCAGCTCACCACTAGACAGGGGAAGGGACTATGGCTACACCTTC.

In DNA form, the CDR3 reads TGCAGCGTCCCGGACTGGGTTTTGGGCATTCAGTACTTC. Translation gives CSVPDWVLGIQYF. The V and J genes are TRBV29-1 and TRBJ2-4, with D tentatively TRBD2 (5 bases). V lost 6 bases, J lost 9 bases, and 18 bases lay in between. The CDR3 consists of 13 residues. Germline V lookup: CDR1 SQVTM, CDR2 ANQGSEA.

This sequence joins TRBV27 and TRBJ1-1; D ambiguous. V was trimmed by 3 bases and J by 2 bases, leaving 10 bases between them. From germline, CDR1 is MNHEY and CDR2 SMNVEV (reference sequence). This CDR3 has 14 residues. The CDR3 region is CASSLRALNTEAFF. CDR3 DNA sequence: TGTGCCAGCAGTTTGAGGGCGTTAAACACTGAAGCTTTCTTT.

DNA for the CDR3: TGCGCCAGCAAGGTGGGACAGGCGATCGAGAACACTGAAGCTTTCTTT. Protein: CASKVGQAIENTEAFF. V usage is TRBV5-1 and J usage is TRBJ1-1; 8 bases align to TRBD1. CDR3 length: 16 amino acids. In germline, CDR1 is SGHRS, CDR2 YFSETQ. V was pared by 6 bases and J by 1 base, with 11 bases of the junction left unmatched.

This clone was recorded only once. The rearrangement joins TRBV5-1 to TRBJ2-7, with 7 nucleotides matching TRBD1. The CDR3 loop spans 14 amino acids. Germline V lookup: CDR1 SGHRS, CDR2 YFSETQ. J lost 5 bases, V lost 2 bases, and 7 bases had no gene match. This CDR3 reads CASSLRQGANEQYF. DNA for the CDR3: TGCGCCAGCAGCTTAAGACAGGGAGCTAACGAGCAGTACTTC.

The chain recombines TRBV5-1 with TRBJ1-2, with 7 bases matching TRBD1. After removal of 0 bases from V and 4 bases from J, the junction contained 3 bases not matched to a gene. There are 14 residues in the CDR3. Germline CDR1 is SGHRS and CDR2 is YFSETQ. In nucleotides, the CDR3 is TGCGCCAGCAGCTTGGGGCAGGGGGTCTATGGCTACACCTTC. Its protein is CASSLGQGVYGYTF.

The chain uses TRBV23-1 and TRBJ2-7; a possible D gene is TRBD1 (5 bases). TRBV23-1 is filed as an ORF, its function uncertain. The V end was cut by 7 bases, the J end by 11 bases, with 15 bases between. This CDR3 contains 11 residues. The CDR3 protein is CASTAARGKYF. As DNA, the CDR3 is TGCGCCAGCACAGCCGCAAGGGGCAAGTACTTC.

V usage is TRBV5-8 and J usage is TRBJ1-5; D is undetermined. V was clipped by 0 bases and J by 0 bases, with 7 bases between them. CDR1 is SGHTS and CDR2 is YDEGEE in the germline V gene. CDR3 length: 15 residues. The CDR3: CASSLGVYSNQPQHF. CDR3 DNA: TGTGCCAGCAGCTTGGGCGTTTATAGCAATCAGCCCCAGCATTTT.

The rearrangement joins TRBV6-5 to TRBJ2-1, with TRBD1 matching 7 bases. The CDR3 runs 15 residues. CDR1 MNHEY and CDR2 SVGAGI come from the germline V gene. J lost 1 base, V lost 6 bases, and 6 bases had no gene match. CDR3 coding DNA: TGTGCCAGCAGAGGTGCCAGGGGGTCCTACAATGAGCAGTTCTTC. It encodes CASRGARGSYNEQFF.

Comment on this clone: The junction departs from germline at one end; a sequencing error may be responsible. The CDR3 reads CASGLSQGSGYTF. The CDR3 coding sequence is TGTGCCAGCGGCTTGTCACAGGGGAGTGGCTACACCTTC. The chain couples TRBV5-6 to TRBJ1-2; 7 bases line up with TRBD1. CDR1 and CDR2 from the germline V gene are SGHDT and YYEEEE. This CDR3 is built from 13 residues.

CDR3 nucleotide sequence: TGTGCCAGCAGCTTAGTTGGTGGGACTAGCACAGATACGCAGTATTTT. It translates to CASSLVGGTSTDTQYF. The chain is built from TRBV7-6 and TRBJ2-3; D possibly corresponds to TRBD2 (6 bases). The CDR3 covers 16 residues. Germline lookup yields CDR1 SGHVS and CDR2 FNYEAQ. The V gene lost 1 base and the J gene lost 0 bases, with 11 bases spanning the gap. Based on the CDR3 plus reference TRBV7-6 and TRBJ2-3, the full variable domain is GAGVSQSPRYKVTKRGQDVALRCDPISGHVSLYWYRQALGQGPEFLTYFNYEAQQDKSGLPNDRFSAERPEGSISTLTIQRTEQRDSAMYRCASSLVGGTSTDTQYFGPGTRLTVL.

The chain employs TRBV13 and TRBJ1-2; D is perhaps TRBD1 (5 bases). This CDR3 is built from 13 residues. Germline CDR1 PRHDT, CDR2 FYEKMQ (reference sequence). V lost 5 bases, J lost 8 bases, and 15 bases lay in between. CDR3 DNA: TGTGCCAGCAGCCGACGGGGGAATGGGGGCTACACCTTC. It encodes CASSRRGNGGYTF.

CDR3 sequence reads: CASSLDRGTDTQYF. The CDR3 nucleotides read TGTGCCAGCAGCTTAGATCGCGGCACAGATACGCAGTATTTT. V usage is TRBV7-8 and J usage is TRBJ2-3; D gene unclear. The germline gives CDR1 SGHVS, CDR2 FQNEAQ. Trimming took 1 base from V and 1 from J, leaving 6 bases between them. CDR3 length: 14 residues.

The J gene is TRBJ2-5, the V gene TRBV2; no clear D gene. The CDR3 sequence is 14 residues long. The germline gives CDR1 SNHLY, CDR2 FYNNEI. The V gene lost 4 bases and the J gene lost 0 bases, with 9 bases spanning the gap. The CDR3 sequence is CASSGNTYQETQYF. The CDR3 DNA is TGTGCCAGCAGTGGAAACACGTACCAAGAGACCCAGTACTTC.

The gene calls are TRBV6-5 and TRBJ2-1; no reliable D call. The V gene's germline CDR1 is MNHEY and CDR2 SVGAGI. V gave up 0 bases and J gave up 6 bases, with 6 bases separating them. The CDR3 loop spans 13 amino acids. Here the CDR3 DNA reads TGTGCCAGCAGTTACTCGACTCTCAATGAGCAGTTCTTC. It specifies CASSYSTLNEQFF.

The gene calls are TRBV5-6 and TRBJ2-1; possible D gene TRBD1, 5 bases. The CDR3 has 14 residues. Germline assignment: CDR1 SGHDT and CDR2 YYEEEE. The V and J ends lost 0 bases and 2 bases respectively, with 6 bases between them. The CDR3 DNA reads TGTGCCAGCAGCTTGGGACAGCCCTACAATGAGCAGTTCTTC. This sequence encodes CASSLGQPYNEQFF.

The chain links TRBV5-1 to TRBJ1-5; 9 positions match TRBD1. With 0 bases clipped from V and 7 bases from J, the junction kept 5 bases outside the gene matches. Germline V gives CDR1 SGHRS, CDR2 YFSETQ. CDR3 length equals 15 residues. For the CDR3, the DNA is TGCGCCAGCAGCTTGGAACAGGGGGCCGGACAGCCCCAGCATTTT. This translates into CASSLEQGAGQPQHF.

V usage is TRBV18 and J usage is TRBJ2-3; 8 bases map to TRBD2. The CDR3 spans 16 residues. The V gene end was trimmed by 4 bases and the J gene end by 4 bases; junction bases not matched to a gene: 10. The germline V gene encodes CDR1 KGHSH and CDR2 LQKENI. The CDR3 spells CASSQRGGSKADTQYF. The CDR3 DNA reads as TGTGCCAGCTCACAACGGGGGGGAAGTAAGGCAGATACGCAGTATTTT.

The V and J genes are TRBV18 and TRBJ1-2, with TRBD1 matching over 8 bases. CDR1 is KGHSH, CDR2 LQKENI, per germline. Trimming removed 0 bases from V and 4 bases from J; junction bases left unmatched: 4. The CDR3 spans 15 residues. The CDR3 DNA reads TGTGCCAGCTCACCACCCACAGACAGGGGCTATGGCTACACCTTC. Its translation is CASSPPTDRGYGYTF.